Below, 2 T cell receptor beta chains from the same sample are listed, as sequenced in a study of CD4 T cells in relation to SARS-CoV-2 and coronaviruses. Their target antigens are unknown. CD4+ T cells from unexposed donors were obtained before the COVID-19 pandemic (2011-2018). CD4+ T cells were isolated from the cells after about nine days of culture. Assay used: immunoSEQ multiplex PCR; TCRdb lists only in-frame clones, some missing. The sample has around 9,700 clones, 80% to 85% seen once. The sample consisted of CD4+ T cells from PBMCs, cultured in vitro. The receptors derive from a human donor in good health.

The CDR3 region has the DNA TGCAGCGGTGGGCAAAAGGGTATTGGAGGAGAGACCCAGTACTTC. Amino acid sequence: CSGGQKGIGGETQYF. The V gene is TRBV29-1, the J gene TRBJ2-5; D may be TRBD2 (5 bases). This CDR3 is built from 15 residues. The ends were cut back, 7 bases at V and 4 bases at J, with 22 bases in the middle. The V gene's germline CDR1 is SQVTM and CDR2 ANQGSEA.

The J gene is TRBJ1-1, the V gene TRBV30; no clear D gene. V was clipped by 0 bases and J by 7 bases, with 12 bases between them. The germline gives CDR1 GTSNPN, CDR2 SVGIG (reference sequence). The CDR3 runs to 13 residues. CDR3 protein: CAWSVQFLDEAFF. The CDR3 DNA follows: TGTGCCTGGAGTGTACAGTTCCTCGATGAAGCTTTCTTT.